This T cell receptor (beta chain) appears in the sequencing data of a study of cytomegalovirus exposure and HLA in healthy donors. PCR was performed using 60 Vbeta and 13 Jbeta primers. Measured with immunoSEQ multiplex PCR; TCRdb has only the in-frame clones, and not every one. The table shows about 78,000 clones, with about four fifths occurring only once. The receptor comes from a man aged 45 to 65 in good health and CMV-seropositive. The source material was PBMCs.

The CDR3 sequence: CVRSRNQGAKAEAFF. CDR3 sequence (DNA): TGTGTCAGAAGCCGAAACCAGGGGGCAAAAGCTGAAGCTTTCTTT. This rearrangement joins TRBV7-5 to TRBJ1-1; TRBD1 is the table's D call and was not checked against the DNA. TRBV7-5 counts as a pseudogene. The CDR3 is 15 residues long.